These 23 T cell receptor beta chains share one sample of origin, sequenced in a study of hypomethylating agent response in myelodysplastic syndrome. Produced via immunoSEQ multiplex PCR; TCRdb's table is partial and in-frame only. The sample lists roughly 4,700 clones, 83% occurring once. This specimen was bone marrow, taken before or after starting hypomethylating agent treatment for myelodysplastic syndrome (not recorded which). The receptor source for this set is a human donor with myelodysplastic syndrome.

The chain carries TRBV7-2 and TRBJ1-5; weak D call: TRBD1 (5 bases). CDR1 is SGHTA and CDR2 is FQGNSA in the germline V gene. The V and J ends lost 3 bases and 6 bases respectively, with 12 bases between them. The CDR3 extends over 14 amino acids. The CDR3 sequence is CASSFGGPSQPQHF. The CDR3 bases are TGTGCCAGCAGCTTCGGGGGACCCAGTCAGCCCCAGCATTTT.

This clone has only a few counts. The chain links TRBV5-1 to TRBJ2-7, with D uncertain. Germline loops: CDR1 SGHRS, CDR2 YFSETQ. V was pared by 1 base and J by 6 bases, with 14 bases between. This CDR3 has 14 amino acids. CDR3 region: CASSLNSVGVEQYF. CDR3 coding DNA: TGCGCCAGCAGCTTGAACAGCGTTGGCGTCGAGCAGTACTTC.

The V and J genes are TRBV18 and TRBJ2-2, with unresolved D. The V gene lost 2 bases and the J gene lost 0 bases, with 7 bases spanning the gap. The CDR3 covers 15 residues. Germline V gene sequence: CDR1 KGHSH, CDR2 LQKENI. CDR3 amino acids: CASSPDTANTGELFF. Here the CDR3 DNA reads TGTGCCAGCTCACCAGACACCGCGAACACCGGGGAGCTGTTTTTT.

This rearrangement joins TRBV2 to TRBJ2-1; D is possibly TRBD1 (5 bases). The CDR3 has 16 residues. Germline V gene lookup returns CDR1 SNHLY and CDR2 FYNNEI. V lost 1 base to trimming and J lost 0 bases, with 10 bases between them. The CDR3 sequence is CASSEGDRGSYNEQFF. Written as DNA, the CDR3 is TGTGCCAGCAGTGAAGGCGATAGGGGCTCCTACAATGAGCAGTTCTTC.

This clone was picked up a small number of times. The rearrangement joins TRBV28 to TRBJ2-7; 9 nucleotides line up with TRBD1. J lost 7 bases, V lost 3 bases, and 4 bases had no gene match. The CDR3 sequence is 13 residues long. The germline CDR1 and CDR2 sequences are MDHEN and SYDVKM. DNA of the CDR3: TGTGCCAGCAGTTTCCGGGACAGGGTTGAGCAGTACTTC. Protein product: CASSFRDRVEQYF.

The chain joins TRBV6-5 to TRBJ1-1; D call uncertain. Germline loops: CDR1 MNHEY, CDR2 SVGAGI. Between the trimmed V and J ends, which lost 4 bases and 7 bases, there was a span of 10 bases. This CDR3 comprises 12 residues. The CDR3 region is CASSLRSLEAFF. CDR3 sequence (DNA): TGTGCCAGCAGTTTGAGGTCGCTTGAAGCTTTCTTT.

The chain couples TRBV30 to TRBJ1-1; D gene uncertain. Germline assignment: CDR1 GTSNPN and CDR2 SVGIG (reference sequence). The V gene lost 3 bases and the J gene lost 1 base, with 15 bases spanning the gap. The CDR3 runs to 15 residues. CDR3 sequence reads: CAWRAHHPPNTEAFF. The CDR3 DNA reads as TGTGCCTGGAGAGCGCACCACCCTCCGAACACTGAAGCTTTCTTT.

The genes are TRBV27 and TRBJ1-2, with a tentative D call TRBD1 (6 bases). The CDR3 is 11 amino acids. From germline, CDR1 is MNHEY and CDR2 SMNVEV (reference sequence). The CDR3 is CAARGRYGYTF. CDR3 DNA sequence: TGTGCGGCCAGGGGCCGTTATGGCTACACCTTC.

This chain links TRBV5-1 with TRBJ2-2; 9 bases are a match to TRBD2. The CDR3 runs 18 residues. Germline CDR1 SGHRS, CDR2 YFSETQ. Germline trimming cut 0 bases from V and 1 base from J; bases unmatched to any gene: 7. CDR3 protein: CASSLVPLAGKNTGELFF. Written as DNA, the CDR3 is TGCGCCAGCAGCTTGGTTCCTCTAGCGGGAAAGAACACCGGGGAGCTGTTTTTT.

The V and J genes are TRBV7-2 and TRBJ1-2; D unresolved. The CDR3 is 15 amino acids. Deletions cut 1 base from V and 0 bases from J, with 9 bases between. The germline CDR1 and CDR2 sequences are SGHTA and FQGNSA. As DNA, the CDR3 is TGTGCCAGCAGCTTAGGTGGCACGACTAACTATGGCTACACCTTC. Translation: CASSLGGTTNYGYTF.

In this sample, this clone turned up a few times. J is TRBJ1-3 and V is TRBV4-1; D remains unclear. Germline loops: CDR1 MGHRA, CDR2 YSYEKL. The germline V and J ends were trimmed by 0 bases and 2 bases, with 14 bases remaining between them. The CDR3 is 17 residues long. CDR3 bases: TGCGCCAGCAGCCAAGAGGGGTATTCGAGGACTGGAAACACCATATATTTT. Translated: CASSQEGYSRTGNTIYF.

The chain has TRBV11-2 and TRBJ2-2; possible D gene TRBD1, 6 bases. The CDR3 is 17 residues long. The V gene's germline CDR1 is SGHAT and CDR2 FQNNGV. V lost 4 bases, J lost 4 bases, and 19 bases lay in between. As DNA, the CDR3 is TGTGCCAGCAGCTACGAGCAGTCGGCCAGGGGCACCGGGGAGCTGTTTTTT. Amino acids: CASSYEQSARGTGELFF.

This chain links TRBV7-3 with TRBJ2-3; unclear D gene. V lost 5 bases and J 6 bases, leaving 18 bases between the germline ends. The germline V gene has CDR1 SGHTA and CDR2 FQGTGA. The CDR3 totals 15 residues. CDR3 DNA: TGTGCCAGCAGCCCCCAGGACGGGTCTTGGGATACGCAGTATTTT. Translation gives CASSPQDGSWDTQYF.

This clone was seen only once. The chain uses TRBV7-2 and TRBJ1-2; 10 nucleotides match TRBD1. Germline CDR1 SGHTA, CDR2 FQGNSA. The CDR3 is 15 amino acids. V lost 5 bases to trimming and J lost 0 bases; unmatched junction nucleotides: 3. The CDR3 nucleotides read TGTGCCAGCAGCCGGGACAGGGGAGCTAACTATGGCTACACCTTC. It codes for CASSRDRGANYGYTF. The full variable domain, in which reference TRBV7-2 and TRBJ1-2 provide the parts outside the CDR3, is GAGVSQSPSNKVTEKGKDVELRCDPISGHTALYWYRQSLGQGLEFLIYFQGNSAPDKSGLPSDRFSAERTGGSVSTLTIQRTQQEDSAVYLCASSRDRGANYGYTFGSGTRLTVV.

Only a few counts were recorded for this clone. This sequence joins TRBV14 and TRBJ2-7, with D tentatively TRBD1 (6 bases). Germline V gene lookup returns CDR1 SGHDN and CDR2 FVKESK. Trimming left V 0 bases short and J 6 bases short, with 15 bases between. The CDR3 extends over 15 amino acids. In nucleotides, the CDR3 is TGTGCCAGCAGCCAAGATCGTGGACAGACCCCCGAGCAGTACTTC. Its protein product is CASSQDRGQTPEQYF.

The chain carries TRBV5-6 and TRBJ2-7; 7 nucleotides match TRBD1. Germline loops: CDR1 SGHDT, CDR2 YYEEEE. The CDR3 has 14 amino acids. V was clipped by 3 bases and J by 3 bases; unmatched bases: 6. CDR3 coding DNA: TGTGCCAGCAGCTCCTTGACAGGGAACTACGAGCAGTACTTC. Its translation: CASSSLTGNYEQYF.

The chain uses TRBV18 and TRBJ2-5; the match to TRBD1 covers 10 bases. The CDR3 spans 14 residues. The V gene end was trimmed by 3 bases and the J gene end by 5 bases; junction bases not matched to a gene: 3. Germline CDR1 is KGHSH and CDR2 is LQKENI. In DNA, the CDR3 is TGTGCCAGCTCACCCCTGGACAGGGGGGAGACCCAGTACTTC. Amino acids: CASSPLDRGETQYF.

The chain carries TRBV18 and TRBJ1-2; 7 bases are shared with TRBD1. V shed 6 bases and J 8 bases; nucleotides not matched to a gene: 12. The germline CDR1 and CDR2 sequences are KGHSH and LQKENI. The CDR3 covers 14 residues. In DNA form, the CDR3 reads TGTGCCAGCTCGACTGATCAGGGGGTTGGAGGCTACACCTTC. It is translated as CASSTDQGVGGYTF.

The rearrangement joins TRBV15 to TRBJ1-2, with D possibly being TRBD1 (5 bases). The V end was cut by 8 bases, the J end by 5 bases, with 15 bases between. The CDR3 is 13 residues long. Germline CDR1 reads LNHNV; CDR2 reads YYDKDF (reference sequence). CDR3: CATAAGQGYGYTF. In nucleotides, the CDR3 is TGTGCCACCGCGGCAGGGCAAGGGTATGGCTACACCTTC.

The chain combines TRBV18 with TRBJ2-3; D might be TRBD1 (6 bases). V lost 2 bases to trimming and J lost 0 bases, with 15 bases between them. CDR1 and CDR2 from the germline V gene are KGHSH and LQKENI. This CDR3 is built from 17 residues. The chain's CDR3 is CASSPLTGPTSTDTQYF. The CDR3 DNA reads TGTGCCAGCTCACCATTGACAGGCCCTACTAGCACAGATACGCAGTATTTT.

The chain employs TRBV28 and TRBJ1-5; possible D gene TRBD1, 6 bases. The CDR3 has 14 residues. CDR1 and CDR2 (germline): MDHEN, SYDVKM. V lost 6 bases and J 7 bases, leaving 16 bases between the germline ends. The chain's CDR3 is CASSPVGQRQPQHF. CDR3 DNA sequence: TGTGCCAGCAGCCCCGTAGGACAGAGACAGCCCCAGCATTTT.

The V gene is TRBV2, the J gene TRBJ2-2; D is perhaps TRBD2 (6 bases). Trimming removed 5 bases from V and 0 bases from J, with 13 bases in between. Looked up from germline, CDR1 is SNHLY and CDR2 is FYNNEI. CDR3 length equals 16 residues. CDR3 sequence reads: CASSPPSGPNTGELFF. The CDR3 coding sequence is TGTGCCAGCAGTCCTCCCAGCGGGCCGAACACCGGGGAGCTGTTTTTT.

The rearrangement uses TRBV7-8 and TRBJ2-7; TRBD2 aligns across 7 bases. The germline V gene encodes CDR1 SGHVS and CDR2 FQNEAQ. This CDR3 has 14 residues. Trimming took 6 bases from V and 7 from J; bases not matched to a gene: 12. CDR3 in DNA: TGTGCCAGCAGGCCCTTGCGGGAGTTAGATGAGCAGTACTTC. As protein: CASRPLRELDEQYF. The full variable domain, in which reference TRBV7-8 and TRBJ2-7 provide the parts outside the CDR3, is GAGVSQSPRYKVAKRGQDVALRCDPISGHVSLFWYQQALGQGPEFLTYFQNEAQLDKSGLPSDRFFAERPEGSVSTLKIQRTQQEDSAVYLCASRPLRELDEQYFGPGTRLTVT.